This is a list of T cell receptor beta chains from one sample in a study of vaccination and CD4 T cells after COVID-19. TCRdb redid the calling of the PCR reads with MiXCR, one entry per CDR3 protein. Here the sample spans over 20,000 distinct CDR3 sequences, roughly 37% being singletons. Their cognate antigens are unknown. Material: CD4+ T cells from blood, cultured in vitro, obtained before SARS-CoV-2 vaccination. Every receptor here comes from a human donor who received a COVID-19 vaccine. CDR3s include the opening cysteine and the closing phenylalanine or tryptophan. The D gene is left open where the match is weak. The listing skips clone size in some rows; elsewhere it reads once, few, many or a size class.

CDR3aa: CASSPTGEGTNEKLFF
CDR3nt: TGTGCCAGCAGCCCGACCGGGGAGGGAACTAATGAAAAACTGTTTTTT
j_gene: TRBJ1-4
v_gene: TRBV7-6
abundance: few
d_gene: .

CDR3aa: CASRDNYGYTF
CDR3nt: TGTGCCAGTAGGGATAACTATGGCTACACCTTC
j_gene: TRBJ1-2
v_gene: TRBV19
abundance: medium-sized
d_gene: .

CDR3aa: CASTLRTGWDTQYF
CDR3nt: TGCGCCAGCACCTTAAGGACAGGGTGGGATACGCAGTATTTT
j_gene: TRBJ2-3
v_gene: TRBV5-1
abundance: few
d_gene: TRBD1

CDR3aa: CSASTGAKIKETQYF
CDR3nt: TGCAGTGCTTCGACAGGGGCCAAAATCAAAGAGACCCAGTACTTC
j_gene: TRBJ2-5
v_gene: TRBV20-1
abundance: few
d_gene: TRBD1

CDR3aa: CASSQVGVSYGYTF
CDR3nt: TGTGCCAGTAGTCAAGTGGGGGTTAGCTATGGCTACACCTTC
j_gene: TRBJ1-2
v_gene: TRBV19
abundance: .
d_gene: .

CDR3aa: CATSEQGGQTQYF
CDR3nt: TGTGCCACCAGTGAACAGGGGGGCCAGACCCAGTACTTC
j_gene: TRBJ2-5
v_gene: TRBV24-1
abundance: few
d_gene: TRBD1

CDR3aa: CASSQEPGGVHTGELFF
CDR3nt: TGTGCCAGCAGCCAAGAACCCGGGGGGGTACACACCGGGGAGCTGTTTTTT
j_gene: TRBJ2-2
v_gene: TRBV4-2
abundance: .
d_gene: TRBD2

CDR3aa: CASSHGVSGANVLTF
CDR3nt: TGTGCCAGCAGCCACGGGGTCTCTGGGGCCAACGTCCTGACTTTC
j_gene: TRBJ2-6
v_gene: TRBV11-3
abundance: .
d_gene: .

CDR3aa: CASNQIGSDQETQYF
CDR3nt: TGTGCCAGCAACCAAATAGGGTCCGATCAAGAGACCCAGTACTTC
j_gene: TRBJ2-5
v_gene: TRBV2
abundance: .
d_gene: .

CDR3aa: CASGLRLTGPQHF
CDR3nt: TGTGCCAGCGGCCTGAGGCTTACGGGGCCCCAGCATTTT
j_gene: TRBJ1-5
v_gene: TRBV6-1
abundance: few
d_gene: .

CDR3aa: CASSEGADEKLFF
CDR3nt: TGTGCCAGCAGTGAAGGGGCCGATGAAAAACTGTTTTTT
j_gene: TRBJ1-4
v_gene: TRBV6-1
abundance: .
d_gene: .

CDR3aa: CASSKQGGIEYNEQFF
CDR3nt: TGTGCCAGCAGCAAACAGGGGGGGATCGAGTACAATGAGCAGTTCTTC
j_gene: TRBJ2-1
v_gene: TRBV9
abundance: .
d_gene: .

CDR3aa: CASSLFSGEEGGGELFF
CDR3nt: TGTGCCAGCAGCTTATTCTCCGGAGAGGAAGGGGGCGGGGAGCTGTTTTTT
j_gene: TRBJ2-2
v_gene: TRBV7-2
abundance: .
d_gene: .

CDR3aa: CSVLRGGTDEQFF
CDR3nt: TGCAGCGTTCTGCGGGGGGGCACAGATGAGCAGTTCTTC
j_gene: TRBJ2-1
v_gene: TRBV29-1
abundance: .
d_gene: TRBD2

CDR3aa: CASSLDTNEKLFF
CDR3nt: TGTGCCAGCAGCTTGGACACTAATGAAAAACTGTTTTTT
j_gene: TRBJ1-4
v_gene: TRBV7-2
abundance: .
d_gene: .

CDR3aa: CASSFGDRGTQKLFF
CDR3nt: TGTGCCAGCAGCTTCGGGGACAGGGGAACGCAAAAACTGTTTTTT
j_gene: TRBJ1-4
v_gene: TRBV5-4
abundance: .
d_gene: TRBD1

CDR3aa: CASSLAQQGAEAFF
CDR3nt: TGTGCCAGCAGCTTAGCGCAACAGGGGGCTGAAGCTTTCTTT
j_gene: TRBJ1-1
v_gene: TRBV7-8
abundance: .
d_gene: TRBD1

CDR3aa: CASSSNRQVGTDTQYF
CDR3nt: TGTGCCAGCAGCTCCAACCGACAGGTTGGCACAGATACGCAGTATTTT
j_gene: TRBJ2-3
v_gene: TRBV7-9
abundance: few
d_gene: .

CDR3aa: CTSSQAGLVKGYNEQFF
CDR3nt: TGCACCAGCAGCCAAGCGGGACTCGTAAAAGGCTACAATGAGCAGTTCTTC
j_gene: TRBJ2-1
v_gene: TRBV1
abundance: .
d_gene: .

CDR3aa: CASRSGTGGFGYTF
CDR3nt: TGTGCCAGCAGGTCCGGGACAGGGGGATTTGGCTACACCTTC
j_gene: TRBJ1-2
v_gene: TRBV12-3/TRBV12-4
abundance: .
d_gene: TRBD1

CDR3aa: CASRSGTFFEAFF
CDR3nt: TGTGCCAGCAGATCCGGGACCTTCTTTGAAGCTTTCTTT
j_gene: TRBJ1-1
v_gene: TRBV6-1
abundance: few
d_gene: .

CDR3aa: CASSQLGDLGEQYF
CDR3nt: TGCGCCAGCAGCCAGCTAGGAGACCTCGGGGAGCAGTACTTC
j_gene: TRBJ2-7
v_gene: TRBV4-1
abundance: .
d_gene: .

CDR3aa: CASSGPRTSWVGELFF
CDR3nt: TGCGCCAGCAGTGGGCCGAGGACTAGTTGGGTCGGGGAGCTGTTTTTT
j_gene: TRBJ2-2
v_gene: TRBV10-1
abundance: few
d_gene: TRBD2

CDR3aa: CASSGFASGENIQYF
CDR3nt: TGTGCCAGCAGTGGGTTCGCATCTGGCGAAAACATTCAGTACTTC
j_gene: TRBJ2-4
v_gene: TRBV25-1
abundance: .
d_gene: .

CDR3aa: CAWPRTLRTYTQYF
CDR3nt: TGTGCCTGGCCTAGGACACTCCGAACATATACGCAGTATTTT
j_gene: TRBJ2-3
v_gene: TRBV30
abundance: .
d_gene: .

CDR3aa: CAWSPYGGIYEQYF
CDR3nt: TGTGCCTGGAGCCCCTATGGGGGAATCTACGAGCAGTACTTC
j_gene: TRBJ2-7
v_gene: TRBV30
abundance: .
d_gene: .

CDR3aa: CAITSDRTVYGYTF
CDR3nt: TGTGCCATCACCAGCGACAGGACCGTCTATGGCTACACCTTC
j_gene: TRBJ1-2
v_gene: TRBV10-3
abundance: .
d_gene: .

CDR3aa: CASSDRQGAAKNIQYF
CDR3nt: TGTGCCAGCAGTGATCGACAGGGGGCAGCCAAAAACATTCAGTACTTC
j_gene: TRBJ2-4
v_gene: TRBV6-1
abundance: few
d_gene: TRBD1

CDR3aa: CATSDPSIGQGGTDTQYF
CDR3nt: TGTGCCACCAGTGATCCATCAATCGGACAGGGAGGTACAGATACGCAGTATTTT
j_gene: TRBJ2-3
v_gene: TRBV24-1
abundance: .
d_gene: TRBD1

CDR3aa: CASSTQGAGETQYF
CDR3nt: TGCGCCAGCAGCACACAGGGGGCAGGGGAGACCCAGTACTTC
j_gene: TRBJ2-5
v_gene: TRBV5-1
abundance: .
d_gene: TRBD1

CDR3aa: CASGLRIGGETNQPQHF
CDR3nt: TGTGCTAGTGGTTTGAGGATAGGGGGCGAGACCAATCAGCCCCAGCATTTT
j_gene: TRBJ1-5
v_gene: TRBV12-5
abundance: .
d_gene: TRBD1

CDR3aa: CASRGTGGQVEKLFF
CDR3nt: TGTGCCAGCAGGGGGACAGGGGGACAAGTTGAAAAACTGTTTTTT
j_gene: TRBJ1-4
v_gene: TRBV6-1
abundance: few
d_gene: TRBD1

CDR3aa: CASSQGLAGQRNNEQFF
CDR3nt: TGTGCCAGCAGCCAAGGACTAGCGGGGCAGCGTAACAATGAGCAGTTCTTC
j_gene: TRBJ2-1
v_gene: TRBV7-9
abundance: .
d_gene: TRBD2

CDR3aa: CASSFTTDLSSYEQYF
CDR3nt: TGTGCCAGCAGCTTCACGACAGACTTGAGCTCCTACGAGCAGTACTTC
j_gene: TRBJ2-7
v_gene: TRBV7-9
abundance: medium-sized
d_gene: .

CDR3aa: CAWSAGQDNSPLHF
CDR3nt: TGTGCCTGGAGTGCCGGACAGGATAATTCACCCCTCCACTTT
j_gene: TRBJ1-6
v_gene: TRBV30
abundance: few
d_gene: TRBD1

CDR3aa: CSAGLDYEQYF
CDR3nt: TGCAGTGCAGGGCTGGATTACGAGCAGTACTTC
j_gene: TRBJ2-7
v_gene: TRBV20-1
abundance: .
d_gene: .

CDR3aa: CASSERTGGNTIYF
CDR3nt: TGTGCCAGCAGTGAAAGGACGGGAGGAAACACCATATATTTT
j_gene: TRBJ1-3
v_gene: TRBV25-1
abundance: few
d_gene: .

CDR3aa: CASSRLVVSTDTQYF
CDR3nt: TGTGCCAGCAGCCGACTAGTGGTTAGCACAGATACGCAGTATTTT
j_gene: TRBJ2-3
v_gene: TRBV12-3/TRBV12-4
abundance: once
d_gene: .

CDR3aa: CASSDRDRAYEQYF
CDR3nt: TGCGCCAGCAGTGACCGGGACAGAGCCTACGAGCAGTACTTC
j_gene: TRBJ2-7
v_gene: TRBV10-1
abundance: few
d_gene: TRBD1

CDR3aa: CASRHVGDTQYF
CDR3nt: TGTGCCAGCAGACATGTGGGAGATACGCAGTATTTT
j_gene: TRBJ2-3
v_gene: TRBV11-2
abundance: .
d_gene: .

CDR3aa: CASGLVVDRGLDEQYF
CDR3nt: TGTGCTAGTGGTTTGGTAGTTGACAGGGGTTTGGACGAGCAGTACTTC
j_gene: TRBJ2-7
v_gene: TRBV12-5
abundance: .
d_gene: TRBD1

CDR3aa: CASSYSASGANVLTF
CDR3nt: TGTGCCAGCAGTTATTCGGCCTCTGGGGCCAACGTCCTGACTTTC
j_gene: TRBJ2-6
v_gene: TRBV6-5
abundance: .
d_gene: .

CDR3aa: CASSIGTSLYRNTEAFF
CDR3nt: TGTGCCAGTAGTATAGGGACATCCTTGTACAGGAACACTGAAGCTTTCTTT
j_gene: TRBJ1-1
v_gene: TRBV19
abundance: .
d_gene: .

CDR3aa: CASSQGIAGISYNEQFF
CDR3nt: TGTGCCAGCAGCCAAGGAATAGCGGGGATCTCCTACAATGAGCAGTTCTTC
j_gene: TRBJ2-1
v_gene: TRBV14
abundance: .
d_gene: TRBD2